This T cell receptor beta chain was sequenced for a study of cytomegalovirus exposure and HLA in healthy donors. In regard to this clone: What it binds is unknown.

PCR primers comprised 60 Vbeta and 13 Jbeta primers. Using immunoSEQ multiplex PCR, the repertoire was profiled, and TCRdb retains in-frame clones only, with some absent. The sample contains around 150,000 clones, approximately 80% of which appear only once. Study conclusions and caveats: Apart from CMV serostatus, no immune exposure information was available.

V lost 5 bases, J lost 5 bases, and 16 bases stayed unmatched. Germline V gene data show CDR1 as LNHDA and CDR2 as SQIVND (reference sequence). CDR3 size: 17 residues. Sequencing was performed on PBMCs. The receptor's source is a man aged 25-45 years in good health and CMV-seropositive. The V and J genes are TRBV19 and TRBJ2-7, with 9 bases lining up with TRBD1. The chain's CDR3 is CASSSNRGGQGRNEQYF. The DNA for the CDR3 is TGTGCCAGTAGTTCAAACCGGGGAGGACAGGGGAGGAACGAGCAGTACTTC.